Listed below are T cell receptor beta chains from one sample, sequenced in a study of siplizumab effects on memory and regulatory T cells. Using immunoSEQ multiplex PCR, the repertoire was profiled, and TCRdb retains in-frame clones only, with some absent. This table holds about 120,000 clones, roughly 93% found once. The sequenced sample was non-Treg CD4+ T cells sorted from blood. The receptors were gathered from a human donor in good health. CDR3s include the opening cysteine and the closing phenylalanine or tryptophan. Fields, in order: CDR3 protein, CDR3 DNA, J gene, D gene, V gene, clone size. A D gene is named only where the DNA matches it firmly. For some rows the clone size is stated as once, few or many, or as a class when expanded; others skip it.

CDR3: CASSEEGGGGNEQFF; DNA: TGTGCCAGCAGTGAAGAAGGGGGGGGAGGCAATGAGCAGTTCTTC; J: TRBJ2-1; D: .; V: TRBV2; size: .
CDR3: CASRESGLYYGYTF; DNA: TGTGCCAGCAGGGAGTCAGGGCTCTACTATGGCTACACCTTC; J: TRBJ1-2; D: .; V: TRBV27; size: .
CDR3: CATSLRGWTYMNTEAFF; DNA: TGTGCCACCAGCCTCAGAGGATGGACTTACATGAACACTGAAGCTTTCTTT; J: TRBJ1-1; D: .; V: TRBV15; size: .
CDR3: CASSLDHKWPQHF; DNA: TGTGCCAGCAGCTTAGACCATAAGTGGCCCCAGCATTTT; J: TRBJ1-5; D: .; V: TRBV7-3; size: .
CDR3: CASSLELGLDTQYF; DNA: TGTGCCAGCAGCTTAGAGCTGGGACTGGATACGCAGTATTTT; J: TRBJ2-3; D: .; V: TRBV7-3; size: .
CDR3: CASSIPTSGGAGKTQYF; DNA: TGTGCCAGTAGTATCCCCACTAGCGGGGGGGCCGGAAAGACCCAGTACTTC; J: TRBJ2-5; D: TRBD2; V: TRBV19; size: .
CDR3: CASSLALGTGDQPQHF; DNA: TGTGCCAGCAGCTTGGCCCTCGGGACAGGCGATCAGCCCCAGCATTTT; J: TRBJ1-5; D: TRBD1; V: TRBV5-5; size: .
CDR3: CASSVSTGMGELFF; DNA: TGTGCCAGCAGCGTCTCGACAGGGATGGGGGAGCTGTTTTTT; J: TRBJ2-2; D: TRBD1; V: TRBV9; size: .
CDR3: CASSFGGRGSYNEQFF; DNA: TGTGCCAGCAGTTTCGGGGGGAGGGGATCCTACAATGAGCAGTTCTTC; J: TRBJ2-1; D: TRBD2; V: TRBV28; size: once
CDR3: CAWNREGRGYTF; DNA: TGTGCCTGGAATCGTGAGGGCCGAGGCTACACCTTC; J: TRBJ1-2; D: .; V: TRBV30; size: .
CDR3: CASSAGQGTGNTIYF; DNA: TGCGCCAGCAGCGCGGGACAGGGAACGGGAAACACCATATATTTT; J: TRBJ1-3; D: TRBD1; V: TRBV5-1; size: .
CDR3: CASSLAEIPSTDTQYF; DNA: TGTGCCAGCAGCCTTGCGGAGATCCCTAGCACAGATACGCAGTATTTT; J: TRBJ2-3; D: .; V: TRBV7-9; size: .
CDR3: CAYQGRGYNEQFF; DNA: TGTGCTTATCAGGGGCGAGGGTACAATGAGCAGTTCTTC; J: TRBJ2-1; D: .; V: TRBV30; size: .
CDR3: CASSLRGGELFF; DNA: TGTGCCAGCAGTCTCCGTGGCGGGGAGCTGTTTTTT; J: TRBJ2-2; D: .; V: TRBV11-1; size: .
CDR3: CAISESGPNQPQHF; DNA: TGTGCCATCAGTGAGTCAGGGCCCAATCAGCCCCAGCATTTT; J: TRBJ1-5; D: .; V: TRBV10-3; size: .
CDR3: CASSPRGNYNEQFF; DNA: TGTGCCAGCAGCCCCAGGGGGAACTACAATGAGCAGTTCTTC; J: TRBJ2-1; D: TRBD1; V: TRBV7-3; size: .
CDR3: CASSLMAGAADTQYF; DNA: TGTGCCAGCAGCTTAATGGCCGGGGCCGCGGATACGCAGTATTTT; J: TRBJ2-3; D: .; V: TRBV13; size: .
CDR3: CASSLMTGANSPLHF; DNA: TGTGCCAGCAGCTTAATGACAGGGGCGAATTCACCCCTCCACTTT; J: TRBJ1-6; D: TRBD1; V: TRBV11-2; size: few
CDR3: CASSRSGGNEKLFF; DNA: TGTGCCAGCTCCCGGAGCGGGGGAAATGAAAAACTGTTTTTT; J: TRBJ1-4; D: .; V: TRBV6-1; size: .
CDR3: CASAPGGMDSPLHF; DNA: TGTGCCAGTGCGCCAGGGGGTATGGATTCACCCCTCCACTTT; J: TRBJ1-6; D: TRBD1; V: TRBV19; size: .
CDR3: CASSITAAYEQYF; DNA: TGTGCCAGTAGTATAACTGCTGCCTACGAGCAGTACTTC; J: TRBJ2-7; D: .; V: TRBV19; size: .
CDR3: CASSPLPGASTEAFF; DNA: TGTGCCAGCAGCCCACTACCGGGAGCAAGCACTGAAGCTTTCTTT; J: TRBJ1-1; D: .; V: TRBV7-2; size: .
CDR3: CASTLGRVRKLFF; DNA: TGTGCCAGCACCCTTGGACGTGTTCGAAAACTGTTTTTT; J: TRBJ1-4; D: .; V: TRBV2; size: once
CDR3: CASSLLLDTEAFF; DNA: TGTGCCAGCTCCCTCCTCTTGGACACTGAAGCTTTCTTT; J: TRBJ1-1; D: .; V: TRBV18; size: .
CDR3: CASSLAPGATDTQYF; DNA: TGTGCCAGCAGCTTAGCCCCTGGCGCCACAGATACGCAGTATTTT; J: TRBJ2-3; D: .; V: TRBV7-9; size: .
CDR3: CASSTRSYNSPLHF; DNA: TGTGCCAGCAGCACACGCTCCTATAATTCACCCCTCCACTTT; J: TRBJ1-6; D: .; V: TRBV6-5; size: .
CDR3: CASSGGAGSTLNTEAFF; DNA: TGTGCCAGCTCGGGGGGGGCAGGTTCGACCTTGAACACTGAAGCTTTCTTT; J: TRBJ1-1; D: .; V: TRBV5-4; size: .
CDR3: CASSLLGSIPNYGYTF; DNA: TGCGCCAGCAGCTTGTTGGGTTCTATTCCTAACTATGGCTACACCTTC; J: TRBJ1-2; D: .; V: TRBV5-1; size: .
CDR3: CASSIIPGAGGSATDTQYF; DNA: TGTGCCAGTAGTATCATCCCCGGAGCGGGGGGTTCTGCCACAGATACGCAGTATTTT; J: TRBJ2-3; D: TRBD2; V: TRBV19; size: .
CDR3: CASSWGLASYNEQFF; DNA: TGTGCCAGCAGTTGGGGACTAGCTTCCTACAATGAGCAGTTCTTC; J: TRBJ2-1; D: TRBD2; V: TRBV6-6; size: .
CDR3: CASSIRRPGGNYGYTF; DNA: TGTGCCAGTAGTATCAGAAGGCCAGGGGGCAACTATGGCTACACCTTC; J: TRBJ1-2; D: TRBD1; V: TRBV19; size: .
CDR3: CASSLIAFEQYF; DNA: TGTGCCAGCAGCTTAATTGCTTTCGAGCAGTACTTC; J: TRBJ2-7; D: .; V: TRBV7-2; size: .
CDR3: CASSIQRGSPELFF; DNA: TGTGCCAGTAGTATTCAGCGGGGGAGTCCGGAGCTGTTTTTT; J: TRBJ2-2; D: TRBD2; V: TRBV19; size: .
CDR3: CATSPSGGAADTQYF; DNA: TGTGCCACCTCCCCTTCCGGGGGGGCGGCAGATACGCAGTATTTT; J: TRBJ2-3; D: TRBD2; V: TRBV7-6; size: .
CDR3: CASSLAHTVGGDTDTQYF; DNA: TGTGCCAGCAGCTTAGCGCATACGGTCGGCGGGGACACAGATACGCAGTATTTT; J: TRBJ2-3; D: .; V: TRBV7-6; size: .
CDR3: CASSMGLDGKYTQYF; DNA: TGTGCCAGTAGTATGGGACTAGACGGGAAGTATACGCAGTATTTT; J: TRBJ2-3; D: TRBD2; V: TRBV19; size: .
CDR3: CASLSGGASTDTQYF; DNA: TGTGCCAGCCTGAGCGGGGGAGCTAGCACAGATACGCAGTATTTT; J: TRBJ2-3; D: TRBD2; V: TRBV19; size: .
CDR3: CASSLPPTDTQYF; DNA: TGCGCCAGCAGCTTGCCCCCTACGGATACGCAGTATTTT; J: TRBJ2-3; D: .; V: TRBV5-1; size: once
CDR3: CATSILRGSDTQYF; DNA: TGTGCCACCAGCATACTCCGGGGGTCAGATACGCAGTATTTT; J: TRBJ2-3; D: .; V: TRBV15; size: .
CDR3: CASSVDSNYGYTF; DNA: TGTGCCAGCAGCGTAGACAGTAACTATGGCTACACCTTC; J: TRBJ1-2; D: .; V: TRBV9; size: .
CDR3: CASSLGQGNTEAFF; DNA: TGTGCCAGCAGCTTGGGACAGGGGAACACTGAAGCTTTCTTT; J: TRBJ1-1; D: TRBD1; V: TRBV11-1; size: .
CDR3: CASSLPAGGPDTQYF; DNA: TGCGCCAGCAGCTTGCCAGCGGGGGGCCCAGATACGCAGTATTTT; J: TRBJ2-3; D: TRBD2; V: TRBV5-1; size: .
CDR3: CASSPATGERYEQYF; DNA: TGTGCCAGCTCCCCAGCAACAGGGGAGAGGTACGAGCAGTACTTC; J: TRBJ2-7; D: TRBD1; V: TRBV18; size: .
CDR3: CAWSGGPENEQFF; DNA: TGTGCCTGGTCCGGGGGGCCGGAAAATGAGCAGTTCTTC; J: TRBJ2-1; D: .; V: TRBV30; size: .
CDR3: CASSFSGDSNQPQHF; DNA: TGTGCCAGCAGTTTTTCGGGAGATAGCAATCAGCCCCAGCATTTT; J: TRBJ1-5; D: .; V: TRBV6-1; size: .
CDR3: CASRIQQGNEQFF; DNA: TGTGCCAGCAGAATTCAACAGGGAAATGAGCAGTTCTTC; J: TRBJ2-1; D: .; V: TRBV6-5; size: .
CDR3: CASSLGGAARYNSPLHF; DNA: TGTGCCAGCAGCTTAGGGGGGGCAGCTAGATATAATTCACCCCTCCACTTT; J: TRBJ1-6; D: .; V: TRBV7-9; size: .
CDR3: CASRIGATGNTGELFF; DNA: TGTGCCAGTAGAATCGGGGCCACTGGGAACACCGGGGAGCTGTTTTTT; J: TRBJ2-2; D: .; V: TRBV19; size: .
CDR3: CASSLGLGNTEAFF; DNA: TGTGCCAGCAGCTTAGGGCTGGGGAACACTGAAGCTTTCTTT; J: TRBJ1-1; D: .; V: TRBV7-2; size: .
CDR3: CASSPPGSPYEQYF; DNA: TGTGCCAGCTCACCGCCAGGGAGCCCCTACGAGCAGTACTTC; J: TRBJ2-7; D: .; V: TRBV18; size: .